The 11 T cell receptor beta chains presented below share a single source sample, sequenced in a study of radiation and T cells in renal cell carcinoma (dated by TCRdb to about 2020). The time point tag for this specimen amounts to: tumor resected at nephrectomy. The label giving this sample's treatment or condition can be read as: treatment-naive control, cytoreductive nephrectomy. Libraries were prepared through the immunoSEQ multiplex PCR assay. TCRdb holds this immuneACCESS table with in-frame rearrangements only. Some clones are missing; in checked studies, unresolved V genes explain under half, and the rest has no known cause. This sample gives approximately 9,400 clones in total; around 56% of them show up just once. Roughly 9.7% of the sample lies in the top ten. Sample: tumor tissue, taken from a patient whose treatment was nephrectomy without radiotherapy. Receptors were obtained from a man aged 40-49 years with renal cell carcinoma.

J is TRBJ1-2 and V is TRBV14, with unresolved D. Germline loops: CDR1 SGHDN, CDR2 FVKESK. The CDR3 spans 12 residues. V lost 1 base to trimming and J lost 4 bases, with 4 bases between them. The CDR3 region is CASSQASYGYTF. CDR3 DNA: TGTGCCAGCAGCCAAGCCAGCTATGGCTACACCTTC. Drawing the rest from reference TRBV14 and TRBJ1-2, the complete variable domain is EAGVTQFPSHSVIEKGQTVTLRCDPISGHDNLYWYRRVMGKEIKFLLHFVKESKQDESGMPNNRFLAERTGGTYSTLKVQPAELEDSGVYFCASSQASYGYTFGSGTRLTVV.

The chain is built from TRBV7-9 and TRBJ2-5, with D possibly TRBD2 on 6 matching bases. This CDR3 comprises 14 residues. The V gene's germline CDR1 is SEHNR and CDR2 FQNEAQ (reference sequence). The ends were cut back, 3 bases at V and 4 bases at J, with 12 bases in the middle. CDR3 bases: TGTGCCAGCAGCTTCGGGAGTGTGAGAGAGACCCAGTACTTC. Protein: CASSFGSVRETQYF.

This clone was seen only a few times. The chain is built from TRBV27 and TRBJ1-1; 9 nucleotides match TRBD1. Losses at the gene ends were 4 bases for V and 0 bases for J; bases not matched to a gene: 0. CDR1 MNHEY and CDR2 SMNVEV come from the germline V gene (reference sequence). The CDR3 totals 14 residues. CDR3 coding DNA: TGTGCCAGCAGTTGGACAGGGGTGAACACTGAAGCTTTCTTT. Its translation: CASSWTGVNTEAFF.

The rearrangement links TRBV5-4 to TRBJ1-2; no firm D call. Trimming removed 1 base from V and 3 bases from J, with 4 bases in between. The CDR3 contains 12 residues. In germline, CDR1 is SGHNT, CDR2 YYREEE (reference sequence). The CDR3 loop reads CASSLTDYGYTF. The CDR3 DNA follows: TGTGCCAGCAGCTTGACAGACTATGGCTACACCTTC.

The rearrangement uses TRBV27 and TRBJ2-3; TRBD1 agrees at 7 bases. The germline CDR1 and CDR2 sequences are MNHEY and SMNVEV (reference sequence). Losses at the gene ends were 5 bases for V and 2 bases for J; bases not matched to a gene: 4. The CDR3 consists of 14 residues. The CDR3 here is CASSLTGATDTQYF. The CDR3 DNA sequence: TGTGCCAGCAGTCTTACAGGGGCCACAGATACGCAGTATTTT.

This chain joins TRBV5-6 and TRBJ2-5, with TRBD2 identical over 11 bases. CDR1 SGHDT and CDR2 YYEEEE come from the germline V gene. The CDR3 contains 14 residues. V was pared by 4 bases and J by 1 base, with 0 bases of the junction left unmatched. Here the CDR3 reads CASSGTSGQETQYF. Written as DNA, the CDR3 is TGTGCCAGCAGCGGGACTAGCGGCCAAGAGACCCAGTACTTC.

This clone was observed a handful of times. The chain employs TRBV11-1 and TRBJ2-1, with D possibly TRBD2 on 5 matching bases. The CDR3 covers 15 residues. V was pared by 5 bases and J by 6 bases, with 17 bases between. CDR1 is SGHAT, CDR2 FQDESV, per germline (reference sequence). The DNA of the CDR3 is TGTGCCAGCAGCGTAAAACTAGAAGGGCGCAATGAGCAGTTCTTC. Protein sequence: CASSVKLEGRNEQFF. The full variable domain, in which reference TRBV11-1 and TRBJ2-1 provide the parts outside the CDR3, is EAEVAQSPRYKITEKSQAVAFWCDPISGHATLYWYRQILGQGPELLVQFQDESVVDDSQLPKDRFSAERLKGVDSTLKIQPAELGDSAMYLCASSVKLEGRNEQFFGPGTRLTVL.

The chain joins TRBV27 to TRBJ2-2; D ambiguous. Trimming took off 3 bases at V and 3 bases at J, with 2 bases between the two ends. The CDR3 length is 12 residues. Germline lookup yields CDR1 MNHEY and CDR2 SMNVEV (reference sequence). CDR3 sequence (DNA): TGTGCCAGCAGTTTCTACACCGGGGAGCTGTTTTTT. It is translated as CASSFYTGELFF.

J is TRBJ2-3 and V is TRBV5-4; tentative D call: TRBD1 (6 bases). Germline V CDR1 and CDR2: SGHNT, YYREEE (reference sequence). The CDR3 consists of 16 residues. Deletions cut 3 bases from V and 0 bases from J, with 14 bases between. The CDR3 region is CASSSPGHVSTDTQYF. The CDR3 region has the DNA TGTGCCAGCAGCTCCCCGGGACACGTTAGCACAGATACGCAGTATTTT.

The J gene is TRBJ2-3, the V gene TRBV15; D may match TRBD1 or TRBD2 (5 bases each). Trimming shortened V by 1 base and J by 0 bases, and 8 bases separated the two germline ends. The CDR3 extends over 15 amino acids. Germline V gene data show CDR1 as LNHNV and CDR2 as YYDKDF (reference sequence). The CDR3 region is CATSRAGSSTDTQYF. CDR3 nucleotide sequence: TGTGCCACCAGCAGAGCAGGGAGTAGCACAGATACGCAGTATTTT.

The J gene is TRBJ2-5, the V gene TRBV25-1; weak D call: TRBD1 (6 bases). This CDR3 has 15 residues. CDR1 is MGHDK, CDR2 SYGVNS, per germline. Trimming removed 6 bases at V and 2 bases at J, with 16 bases between. DNA of the CDR3: TGTGCCAGCAGGTCCTCGGGGCAGGGGCAAGAGACCCAGTACTTC. Translation gives CASRSSGQGQETQYF.